A few counts support the clone carrying this T cell receptor (beta chain). The antigen remains undetermined. Every patient experienced relapse after autologous stem cell transplantation, and brentuximab vedotin exposure varied. Negative selection with magnetic separation was used to purify CD4+ T cells from thawed PBMCs. The entry originates in a study of PD-1 blockade in classical Hodgkin lymphoma. General study results and limits: In newly diagnosed patients, baseline TCR diversity was reportedly below that of healthy donors.

Here immunoSEQ multiplex PCR was the method, and the copy in TCRdb shows in-frame clones only, minus some. Of some 9,200 clones listed, around two thirds are singletons. The CDR3 has 17 residues. The trim removed 1 base at V and 8 bases at J, leaving 11 bases unmatched. Germline CDR1 is MGHRA and CDR2 is YSYEKL. This TCR derives from a human donor with classical Hodgkin lymphoma. J is TRBJ1-4 and V is TRBV4-1, with 9 positions matching TRBD1. The starting material was CD4+ T cells from blood, obtained at baseline. The CDR3 loop is CASSQAEQGARSEKLFF. The DNA for the CDR3 is TGCGCCAGCAGCCAAGCGGAACAGGGGGCGCGGAGCGAAAAACTGTTTTTT.